This T cell receptor beta chain stems from a study of early T cells in non-severe SARS-CoV-2 infection. Study in general: RNA in bulk from unsorted whole blood was sequenced, and chains were unpaired.

Individual cDNA molecules received unique molecular identifiers during library preparation. A single record per CDR3 protein comes from TCRdb applying MiXCR to the 5' RACE reads. The sample holds roughly 34,000 distinct CDR3 sequences, approximately 5% seen once. A word on this clonotype: What it recognizes is unknown. Germline and junction disagree at one end, which may indicate a read error.

Findings of the study overall: VDJdb matches were skewed toward anti-spike CD8 T cell responses.

CDR1 and CDR2 from the germline V gene are SGDLS and YYNGEE. The CDR3 runs to 14 residues. The specimen was whole blood. This receptor was taken from an adult who was a healthcare worker with PCR-confirmed SARS-CoV-2 infection or an uninfected control (not recorded which). This chain links TRBV9 with TRBJ1-1, with a weak D call TRBD1 (6 bases). The CDR3 here is CASSPPPRDTEVFF. The DNA for the CDR3 is TGTGCCAGCAGCCCACCCCCCAGGGACACTGAAGTTTTCTTT.